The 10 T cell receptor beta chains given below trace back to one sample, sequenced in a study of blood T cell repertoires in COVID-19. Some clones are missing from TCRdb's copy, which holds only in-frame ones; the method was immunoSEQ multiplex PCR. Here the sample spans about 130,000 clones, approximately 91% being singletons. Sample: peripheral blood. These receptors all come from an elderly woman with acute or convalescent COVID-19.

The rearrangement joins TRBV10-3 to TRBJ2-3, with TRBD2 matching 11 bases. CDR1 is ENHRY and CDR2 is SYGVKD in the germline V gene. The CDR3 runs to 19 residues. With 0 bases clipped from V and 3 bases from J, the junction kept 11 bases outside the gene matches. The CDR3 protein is CAISESLAGGAAGTDTQYF. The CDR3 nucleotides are TGTGCCATCAGTGAGTCTCTAGCGGGGGGTGCCGCTGGAACAGATACGCAGTATTTT.

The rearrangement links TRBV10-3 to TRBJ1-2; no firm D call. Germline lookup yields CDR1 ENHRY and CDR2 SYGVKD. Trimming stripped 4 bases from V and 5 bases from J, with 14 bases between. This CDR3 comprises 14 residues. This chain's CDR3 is CAISASTEPYGYTF. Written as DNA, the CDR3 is TGTGCCATCAGTGCGAGTACAGAACCTTATGGCTACACCTTC.

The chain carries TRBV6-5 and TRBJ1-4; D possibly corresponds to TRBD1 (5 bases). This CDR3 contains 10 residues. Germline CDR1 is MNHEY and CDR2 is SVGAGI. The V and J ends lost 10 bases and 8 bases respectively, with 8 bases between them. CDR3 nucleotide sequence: TGTGCCACCCGGGGGGAAAAACTGTTTTTT. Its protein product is CATRGEKLFF.

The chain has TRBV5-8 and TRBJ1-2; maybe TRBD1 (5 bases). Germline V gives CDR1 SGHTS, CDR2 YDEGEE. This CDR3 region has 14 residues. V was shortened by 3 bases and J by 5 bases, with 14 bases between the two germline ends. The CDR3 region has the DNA TGTGCCAGCAGCTCGCGGGACGGTGGATATGGCTACACCTTC. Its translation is CASSSRDGGYGYTF.

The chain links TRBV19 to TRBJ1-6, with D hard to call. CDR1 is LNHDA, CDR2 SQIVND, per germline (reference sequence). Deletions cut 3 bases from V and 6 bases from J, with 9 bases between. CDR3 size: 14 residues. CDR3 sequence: CASSINGLNSPLHF. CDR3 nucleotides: TGTGCCAGTAGTATCAATGGGCTTAATTCACCCCTCCACTTT.

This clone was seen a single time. CDR3 residues: CASSRSGQGGHEQYF. The CDR3 DNA reads TGTGCCAGCAGCCGGTCGGGACAGGGAGGCCACGAGCAGTACTTC. This sequence joins TRBV7-9 and TRBJ2-7; 9 positions agree with TRBD1. This CDR3 has 15 residues. J gave up 5 bases and V 5 bases, and 10 bases lay outside the gene matches. CDR1 is SEHNR and CDR2 is FQNEAQ in the germline V gene (reference sequence).

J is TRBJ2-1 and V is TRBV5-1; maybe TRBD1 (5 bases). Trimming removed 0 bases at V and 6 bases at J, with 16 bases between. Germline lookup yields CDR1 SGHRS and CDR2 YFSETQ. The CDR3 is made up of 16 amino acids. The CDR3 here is CASSLAGPKLGNEQFF. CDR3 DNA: TGCGCCAGCAGCTTGGCAGGGCCGAAACTTGGCAATGAGCAGTTCTTC.

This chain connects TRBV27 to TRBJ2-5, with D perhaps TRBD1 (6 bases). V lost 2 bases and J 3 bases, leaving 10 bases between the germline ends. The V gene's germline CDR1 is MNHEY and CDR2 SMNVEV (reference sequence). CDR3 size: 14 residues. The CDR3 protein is CASSLEGDEETQYF. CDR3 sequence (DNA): TGTGCCAGCAGTTTAGAGGGGGATGAAGAGACCCAGTACTTC.

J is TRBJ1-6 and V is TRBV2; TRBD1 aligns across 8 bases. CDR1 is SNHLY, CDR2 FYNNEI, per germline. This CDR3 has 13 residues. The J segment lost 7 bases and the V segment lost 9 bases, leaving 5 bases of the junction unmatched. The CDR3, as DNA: TGTGCCAGGTCCCGGGACAGGAATTCACCCCTCCACTTT. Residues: CARSRDRNSPLHF. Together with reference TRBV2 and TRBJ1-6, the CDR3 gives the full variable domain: EPEVTQTPSHQVTQMGQEVILRCVPISNHLYFYWYRQILGQKVEFLVSFYNNEISEKSEIFDDQFSVERPDGSNFTLKIRSTKLEDSAMYFCARSRDRNSPLHFGNGTRLTVT.

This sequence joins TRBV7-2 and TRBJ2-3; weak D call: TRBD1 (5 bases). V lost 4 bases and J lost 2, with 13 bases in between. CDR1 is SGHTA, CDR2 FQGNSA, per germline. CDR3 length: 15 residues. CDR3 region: CASSYQGTSTDTQYF. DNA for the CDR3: TGTGCCAGCAGCTATCAGGGTACTTCCACAGATACGCAGTATTTT.